A selection of T cell receptor beta chains follows, all from one sample in a study of blood T cell repertoires in COVID-19. Profiling relied on immunoSEQ multiplex PCR, and the TCRdb table lists in-frame clones only, not all of them. Found here are under 250,000 clones, roughly 81% of them singletons; the top ten hold more than 4%. The sequenced sample consisted of peripheral blood. These receptors were collected from a man between 45 and 60 years old with acute or convalescent COVID-19. Each CDR3 is given with its conserved first and last residue. The D gene is left open where the match is weak. A clone size is listed for some rows: how often the clone was seen (once, few, many), or a class if it is expanded.

size,J,V,D,DNA,CDR3
.,TRBJ2-1,TRBV30,.,TGTGCCTGGGCCAACTACCTATTTGAGCAGTTCTTC,CAWANYLFEQFF
.,TRBJ2-1,TRBV18,TRBD1,TGTGCCAGCTCACCAGGACAGGTTTCCTACAATGAGCAGTTCTTC,CASSPGQVSYNEQFF
.,TRBJ2-7,TRBV11-2,.,TGTGCCAGCAGCTCTCTGGTAAGCCAGTACTTC,CASSSLVSQYF
.,TRBJ1-3,TRBV27,.,TGTGCCAGCAGCCCACATCTGCCCCCTTCTGGAAACACCATATATTTT,CASSPHLPPSGNTIYF
once,TRBJ2-1,TRBV6-5,.,TGTGCCAGCATCCCCGAGGCCTTACTTACGGATGAGCAGTTCTTC,CASIPEALLTDEQFF
.,TRBJ2-1,TRBV3-1/TRBV3-2,TRBD2,TGTGCCAGCAGCCACTCTAGCGGGATTTACAATGAGCAGTTCTTC,CASSHSSGIYNEQFF
.,TRBJ1-6,TRBV3-1/TRBV3-2,TRBD1,TGTGCCAGCAGCCAACCCCAAGGACAGGGAGGTAATTCACCCCTCCACTTT,CASSQPQGQGGNSPLHF
.,TRBJ1-2,TRBV5-6,.,TGTGCCAGCAGCCTGACAGACTTCTATGGCTACACCTTC,CASSLTDFYGYTF
.,TRBJ2-1,TRBV6-6,.,TGTGCCAGCAGTTACCCGACCACTGCGGATGAGCAGTTCTTC,CASSYPTTADEQFF
.,TRBJ2-5,TRBV6-1,.,TGTGCCAGCAGTGCCGATTACAGGGACGGGCAAGAGACCCAGTACTTC,CASSADYRDGQETQYF
.,TRBJ2-7,TRBV7-7,TRBD2,TGTGCTAGCAGCCTCGGACTAGCGGGAGGCACCTACGAGCAGTACTTC,CASSLGLAGGTYEQYF
.,TRBJ2-7,TRBV7-9,.,TGTGCCAGCAGCTCAGCAAATAGCGGCGACTACGAGCAGTACTTC,CASSSANSGDYEQYF
.,TRBJ2-5,TRBV5-1,.,TGCGCCAGCAGCTTGTTTCCCGGGATGGGAGTTTCGACCCAGTACTTC,CASSLFPGMGVSTQYF
.,TRBJ2-2,TRBV10-1,.,TGCGCCAGCTCCGAAAGGTCGGGCACCGGGGAGCTGTTTTTT,CASSERSGTGELFF
.,TRBJ1-3,TRBV5-1,.,TGCGCCAGCAGCTTGACCCAGGGCAACTCTGGAAACACCATATATTTT,CASSLTQGNSGNTIYF
.,TRBJ1-5,TRBV6-1,.,TGTGCCAGCAGTGAAGATGGGGGCGTCACTCAGCCCCAGCATTTT,CASSEDGGVTQPQHF
.,TRBJ1-3,TRBV27,.,TGTGCCAGCAGGGAACAGGGTATCTCTGGAAACACCATATATTTT,CASREQGISGNTIYF
.,TRBJ2-4,TRBV9,.,TGTGCCAGCAGCGTCGAACAGGGTTGGGACAAAAACATTCAGTACTTC,CASSVEQGWDKNIQYF
.,TRBJ2-7,TRBV5-6,.,TGTGCCAGCAGCCCGGGGAGATCCTACGAGCAGTACTTC,CASSPGRSYEQYF
.,TRBJ2-1,TRBV19,.,TGTGCCAGTAGTGAGCGAAACAATGAGCAGTTCTTC,CASSERNNEQFF
.,TRBJ1-6,TRBV27,TRBD1,TGTGCCAGCAGTACCCTACAGGGGAGCTCCTATAATTCACCCCTCCACTTT,CASSTLQGSSYNSPLHF
.,TRBJ1-3,TRBV19,TRBD1,TGTGCCAGTGCGCGAGGGACAGACTCTGGAAACACCATATATTTT,CASARGTDSGNTIYF
.,TRBJ1-2,TRBV11-1,TRBD1,TGTGCCAGCACCCGAGGTGACGACAGGGGCTATGGCTACACCTTC,CASTRGDDRGYGYTF
.,TRBJ1-2,TRBV13,TRBD1,TGTGCCAGCAGCTCTGGGACAGGGGAAGCTAACTATGGCTACACCTTC,CASSSGTGEANYGYTF
.,TRBJ2-7,TRBV2,TRBD1,TGTGCCAGCAGCCACCCCGGACAGGGAATCTACGAGCAGTACTTC,CASSHPGQGIYEQYF
.,TRBJ2-1,TRBV11-3,TRBD2,TGTGCCAGCAGCTTAGATCTTCCCCTAGCGGGCGGGTATGAGCAGTTCTTC,CASSLDLPLAGGYEQFF
.,TRBJ1-2,TRBV30,TRBD1,TGTGCCTGGAGTGTAAAACAGGGGGCAGAGGGCTACACCTTC,CAWSVKQGAEGYTF
.,TRBJ1-5,TRBV6-1,.,TGTGCCAGCAGTGAATGGAGGGGTCAGCCCCAGCATTTT,CASSEWRGQPQHF
.,TRBJ1-2,TRBV7-9,.,TGTGCCAGCAGCTTACTCCAGGAGGAGGGCTATGGCTACACCTTC,CASSLLQEEGYGYTF
.,TRBJ2-2,TRBV7-3,TRBD1,TGTGCCAGCAGTTCCGATTTCGGGACAGGGAGTACCGGGGAGCTGTTTTTT,CASSSDFGTGSTGELFF
once,TRBJ1-4,TRBV9,TRBD1,TGTGCCAGCAGCGTCAGGGGGCGCCTTAATGAAAAACTGTTTTTT,CASSVRGRLNEKLFF
few,TRBJ1-6,TRBV11-2,TRBD1,TGTGCCAGCAGCCCAAGAACGACAGGGGCGCATTCACCCCTCCACTTT,CASSPRTTGAHSPLHF
few,TRBJ2-3,TRBV10-3,.,TGTGCCATCAGCGCCGGTCTCGCTGATACGCAGTATTTT,CAISAGLADTQYF
.,TRBJ1-1,TRBV29-1,.,TGCAGCGTTGAAGTGGGGAGGGAAGCTTTCTTT,CSVEVGREAFF
.,TRBJ2-1,TRBV24-1,.,TGTGCCACCAGTGCCTTATACAATGAGCAGTTCTTC,CATSALYNEQFF
.,TRBJ2-7,TRBV18,TRBD1,TGTGCCAGCTCACCACCGGGGTCGGGACAGGGTACCTACGAGCAGTACTTC,CASSPPGSGQGTYEQYF